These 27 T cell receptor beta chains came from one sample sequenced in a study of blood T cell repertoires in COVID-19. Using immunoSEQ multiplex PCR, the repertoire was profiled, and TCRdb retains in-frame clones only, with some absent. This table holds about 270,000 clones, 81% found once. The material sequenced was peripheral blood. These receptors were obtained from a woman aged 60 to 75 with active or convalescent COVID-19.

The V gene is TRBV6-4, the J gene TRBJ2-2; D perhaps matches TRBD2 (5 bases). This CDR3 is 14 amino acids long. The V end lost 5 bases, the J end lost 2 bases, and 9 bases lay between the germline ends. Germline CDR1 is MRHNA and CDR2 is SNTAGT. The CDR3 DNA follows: TGTGCCAGCAGTTCTGGACTCAACACCGGGGAGCTGTTTTTT. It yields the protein CASSSGLNTGELFF.

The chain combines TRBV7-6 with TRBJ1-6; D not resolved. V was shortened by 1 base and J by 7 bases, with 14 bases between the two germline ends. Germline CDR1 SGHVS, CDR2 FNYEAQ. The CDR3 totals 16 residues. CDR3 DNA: TGTGCCAGCAGCTTAGTCCCAGGCGAAGGCAATTCACCCCTCCACTTT. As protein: CASSLVPGEGNSPLHF.

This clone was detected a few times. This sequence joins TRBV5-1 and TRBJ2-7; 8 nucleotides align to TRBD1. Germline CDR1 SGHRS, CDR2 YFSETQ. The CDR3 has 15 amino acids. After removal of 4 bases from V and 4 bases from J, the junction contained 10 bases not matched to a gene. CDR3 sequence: CASSTWTGQGYEQYF. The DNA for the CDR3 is TGCGCCAGCAGCACCTGGACAGGGCAGGGGTACGAGCAGTACTTC.

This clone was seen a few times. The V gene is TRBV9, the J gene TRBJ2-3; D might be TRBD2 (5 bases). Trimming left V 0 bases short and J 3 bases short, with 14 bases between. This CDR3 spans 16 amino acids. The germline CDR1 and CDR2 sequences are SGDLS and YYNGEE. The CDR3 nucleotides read TGTGCCAGCAGCGTAGGGCTCGGGGTTCCGACAGATACGCAGTATTTT. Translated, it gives CASSVGLGVPTDTQYF.

This CDR3 is CASSDPSGGGLPDTQYF. In DNA form, the CDR3 reads TGCGCCAGCAGCGACCCTAGCGGGGGGGGTCTCCCAGATACGCAGTATTTT. The chain is built from TRBV5-1 and TRBJ2-3, with TRBD2 matching 12 bases. The CDR3 consists of 17 residues. J gave up 4 bases and V 4 bases, and 10 bases lay outside the gene matches. Germline lookup yields CDR1 SGHRS and CDR2 YFSETQ.

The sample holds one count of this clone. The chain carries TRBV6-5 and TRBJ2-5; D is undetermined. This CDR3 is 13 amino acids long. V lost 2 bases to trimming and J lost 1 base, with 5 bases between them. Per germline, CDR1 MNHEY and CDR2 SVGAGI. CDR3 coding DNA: TGTGCCAGCAGTTACAGCACCCAAGAGACCCAGTACTTC. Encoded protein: CASSYSTQETQYF.

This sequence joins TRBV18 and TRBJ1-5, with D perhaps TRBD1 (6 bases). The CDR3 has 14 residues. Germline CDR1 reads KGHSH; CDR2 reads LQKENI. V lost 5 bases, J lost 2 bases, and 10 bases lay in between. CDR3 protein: CASSLDSRNQPQHF. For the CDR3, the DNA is TGTGCCAGCTCATTGGACAGCCGCAATCAGCCCCAGCATTTT.

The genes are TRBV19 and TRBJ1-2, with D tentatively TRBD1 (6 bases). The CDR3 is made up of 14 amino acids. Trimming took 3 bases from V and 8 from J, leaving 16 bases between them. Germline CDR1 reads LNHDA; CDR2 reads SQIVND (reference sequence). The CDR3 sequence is CASSIDGRGDGYTF. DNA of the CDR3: TGTGCCAGTAGTATCGATGGCAGGGGCGACGGCTACACCTTC. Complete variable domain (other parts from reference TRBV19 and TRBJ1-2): DGGITQSPKYLFRKEGQNVTLSCEQNLNHDAMYWYRQDPGQGLRLIYYSQIVNDFQKGDIAEGYSVSREKKESFPLTVTSAQKNPTAFYLCASSIDGRGDGYTFGSGTRLTVV.

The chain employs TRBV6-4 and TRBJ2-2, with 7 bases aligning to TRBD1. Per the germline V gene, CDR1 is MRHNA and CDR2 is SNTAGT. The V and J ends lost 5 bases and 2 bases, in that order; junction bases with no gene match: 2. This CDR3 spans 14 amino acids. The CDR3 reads CASSRDSNTGELFF. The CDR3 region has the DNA TGTGCCAGCAGTCGGGACAGCAACACCGGGGAGCTGTTTTTT.

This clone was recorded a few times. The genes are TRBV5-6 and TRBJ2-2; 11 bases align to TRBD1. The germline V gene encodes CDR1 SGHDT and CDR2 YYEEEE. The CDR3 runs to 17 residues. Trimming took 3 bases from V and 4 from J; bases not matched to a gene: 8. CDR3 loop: CASSSFAGTGGTGELFF. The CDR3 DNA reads TGTGCCAGCAGCTCGTTCGCCGGGACAGGGGGCACCGGGGAGCTGTTTTTT.

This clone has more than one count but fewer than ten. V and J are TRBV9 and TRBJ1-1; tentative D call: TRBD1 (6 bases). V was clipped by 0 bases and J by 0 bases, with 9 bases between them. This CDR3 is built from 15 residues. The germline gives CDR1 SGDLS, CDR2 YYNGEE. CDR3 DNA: TGTGCCAGCAGCGTAGGGGACAACCTGAACACTGAAGCTTTCTTT. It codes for CASSVGDNLNTEAFF.

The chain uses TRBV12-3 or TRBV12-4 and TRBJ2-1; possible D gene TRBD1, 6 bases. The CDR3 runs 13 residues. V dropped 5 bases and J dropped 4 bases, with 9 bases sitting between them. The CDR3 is CASSPGQYNEQFF. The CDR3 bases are TGTGCCAGCAGTCCTGGACAGTACAATGAGCAGTTCTTC.

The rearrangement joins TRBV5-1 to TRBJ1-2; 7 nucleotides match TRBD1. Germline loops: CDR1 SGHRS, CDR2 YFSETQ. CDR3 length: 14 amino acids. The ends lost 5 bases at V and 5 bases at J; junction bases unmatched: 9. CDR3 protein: CASSSGAGGYGYTF. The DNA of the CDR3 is TGCGCCAGCAGTTCCGGTGCAGGGGGATATGGCTACACCTTC. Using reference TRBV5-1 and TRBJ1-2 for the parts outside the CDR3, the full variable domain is KAGVTQTPRYLIKTRGQQVTLSCSPISGHRSVSWYQQTPGQGLQFLFEYFSETQRNKGNFPGRFSGRQFSNSRSEMNVSTLELGDSALYLCASSSGAGGYGYTFGSGTRLTVV.

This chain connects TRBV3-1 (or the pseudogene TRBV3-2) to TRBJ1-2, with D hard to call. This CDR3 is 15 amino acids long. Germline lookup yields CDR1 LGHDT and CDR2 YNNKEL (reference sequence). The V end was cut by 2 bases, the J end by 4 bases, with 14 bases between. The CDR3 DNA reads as TGTGCCAGCAGCCAACTTCAGACTGATGTCTATGGCTACACCTTC. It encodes CASSQLQTDVYGYTF.

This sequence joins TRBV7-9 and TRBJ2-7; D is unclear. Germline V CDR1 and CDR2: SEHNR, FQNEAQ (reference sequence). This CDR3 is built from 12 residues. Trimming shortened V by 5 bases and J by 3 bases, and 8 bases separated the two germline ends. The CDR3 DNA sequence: TGTGCCAGCAGCCTCGACATCTACGAGCAGTACTTC. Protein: CASSLDIYEQYF.

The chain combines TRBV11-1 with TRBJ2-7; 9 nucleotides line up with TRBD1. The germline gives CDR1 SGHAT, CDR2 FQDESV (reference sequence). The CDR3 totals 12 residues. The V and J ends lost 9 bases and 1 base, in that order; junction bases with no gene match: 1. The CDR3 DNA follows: TGTGCCAGTGGACAGGGGTCCTACGAGCAGTACTTC. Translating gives CASGQGSYEQYF. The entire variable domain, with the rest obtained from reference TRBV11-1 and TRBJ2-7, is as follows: EAEVAQSPRYKITEKSQAVAFWCDPISGHATLYWYRQILGQGPELLVQFQDESVVDDSQLPKDRFSAERLKGVDSTLKIQPAELGDSAMYLCASGQGSYEQYFGPGTRLTVT.

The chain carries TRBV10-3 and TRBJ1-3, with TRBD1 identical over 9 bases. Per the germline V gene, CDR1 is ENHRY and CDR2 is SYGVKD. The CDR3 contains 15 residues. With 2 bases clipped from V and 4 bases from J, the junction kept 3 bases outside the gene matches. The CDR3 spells CAISETGTGGNTIYF. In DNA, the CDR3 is TGTGCCATCAGTGAGACCGGGACAGGGGGAAACACCATATATTTT.

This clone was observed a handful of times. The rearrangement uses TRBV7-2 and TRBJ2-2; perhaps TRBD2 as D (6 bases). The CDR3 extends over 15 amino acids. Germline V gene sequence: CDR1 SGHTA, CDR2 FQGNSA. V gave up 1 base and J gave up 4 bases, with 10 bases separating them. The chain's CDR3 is CASSLGAGPTGELFF. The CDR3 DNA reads TGTGCCAGCAGCTTAGGGGCGGGGCCCACCGGGGAGCTGTTTTTT.

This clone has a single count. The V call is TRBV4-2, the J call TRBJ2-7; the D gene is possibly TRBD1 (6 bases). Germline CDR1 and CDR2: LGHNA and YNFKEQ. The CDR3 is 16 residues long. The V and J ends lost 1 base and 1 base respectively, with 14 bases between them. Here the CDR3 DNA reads TGTGCCAGCAGCCAAGGGGCAGGCCAGGGGTCCTACGAGCAGTACTTC. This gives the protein CASSQGAGQGSYEQYF.

The CDR3 region has the DNA TGTGCCAGCAGCCCCCGGACAGGCAACGAGCAGTACTTC. This sequence encodes CASSPRTGNEQYF. The chain carries TRBV3-1 (or the pseudogene TRBV3-2) and TRBJ2-7; 7 nucleotides line up with TRBD1. Looked up from germline, CDR1 is LGHDT and CDR2 is YNNKEL (reference sequence). The junction had 5 bases not matched to a gene; V was cut back by 4 bases and J by 5 bases. The CDR3 covers 13 residues.

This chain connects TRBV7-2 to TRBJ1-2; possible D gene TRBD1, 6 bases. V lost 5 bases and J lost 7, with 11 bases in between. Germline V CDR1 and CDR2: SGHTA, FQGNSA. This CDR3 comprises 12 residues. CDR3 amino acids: CASSVGHFGYTF. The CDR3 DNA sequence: TGTGCCAGCAGCGTGGGACACTTTGGCTACACCTTC.

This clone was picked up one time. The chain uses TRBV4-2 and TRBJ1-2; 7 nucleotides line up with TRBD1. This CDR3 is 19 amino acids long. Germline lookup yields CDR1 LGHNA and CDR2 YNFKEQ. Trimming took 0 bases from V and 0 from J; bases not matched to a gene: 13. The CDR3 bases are TGTGCCAGCAGCCAAGAACTTAGACAGGGCGCTAGCCCTAACTATGGCTACACCTTC. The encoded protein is CASSQELRQGASPNYGYTF.

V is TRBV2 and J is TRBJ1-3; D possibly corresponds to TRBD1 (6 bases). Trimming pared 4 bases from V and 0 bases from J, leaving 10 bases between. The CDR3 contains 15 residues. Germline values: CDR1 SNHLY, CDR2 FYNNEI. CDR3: CASSGGGPSGNTIYF. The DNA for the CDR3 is TGTGCCAGCAGTGGGGGGGGCCCCTCTGGAAACACCATATATTTT.

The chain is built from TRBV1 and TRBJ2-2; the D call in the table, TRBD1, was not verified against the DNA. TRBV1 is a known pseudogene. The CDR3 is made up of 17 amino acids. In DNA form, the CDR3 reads TGCACCAGCAGCCAAGATAAGGCAGGTGCGAACACCGGGGAGCTGTTTTTT. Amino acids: CTSSQDKAGANTGELFF.

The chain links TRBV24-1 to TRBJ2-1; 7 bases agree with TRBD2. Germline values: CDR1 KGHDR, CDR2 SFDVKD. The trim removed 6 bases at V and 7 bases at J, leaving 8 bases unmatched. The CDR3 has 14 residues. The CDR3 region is CATSSGATPNEQFF. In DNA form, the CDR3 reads TGTGCCACCAGTAGCGGGGCGACCCCAAATGAGCAGTTCTTC.

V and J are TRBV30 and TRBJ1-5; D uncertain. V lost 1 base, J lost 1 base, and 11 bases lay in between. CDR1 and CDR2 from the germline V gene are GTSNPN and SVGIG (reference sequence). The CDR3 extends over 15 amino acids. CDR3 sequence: CAWSGEDFSNQPQHF. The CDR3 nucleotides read TGTGCCTGGAGTGGGGAGGATTTCAGCAATCAGCCCCAGCATTTT.

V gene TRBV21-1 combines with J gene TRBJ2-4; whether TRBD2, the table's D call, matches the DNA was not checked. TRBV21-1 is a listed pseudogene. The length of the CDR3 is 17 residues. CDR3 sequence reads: CAGGAGDMGLAKNIQYF. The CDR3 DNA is TGTGCAGGGGGGGCCGGGGATATGGGGCTAGCCAAAAACATTCAGTACTTC.